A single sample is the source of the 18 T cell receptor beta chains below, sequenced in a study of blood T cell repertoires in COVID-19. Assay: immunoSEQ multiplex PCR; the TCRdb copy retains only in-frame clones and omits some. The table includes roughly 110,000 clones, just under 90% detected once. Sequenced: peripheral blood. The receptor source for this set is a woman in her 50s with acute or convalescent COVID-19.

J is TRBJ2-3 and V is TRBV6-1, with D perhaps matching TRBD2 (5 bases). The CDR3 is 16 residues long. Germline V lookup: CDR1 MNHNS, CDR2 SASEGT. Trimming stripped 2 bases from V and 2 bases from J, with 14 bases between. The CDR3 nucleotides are TGTGCCAGCAGTGAAAATGTAGCGATCAACACAGATACGCAGTATTTT. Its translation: CASSENVAINTDTQYF.

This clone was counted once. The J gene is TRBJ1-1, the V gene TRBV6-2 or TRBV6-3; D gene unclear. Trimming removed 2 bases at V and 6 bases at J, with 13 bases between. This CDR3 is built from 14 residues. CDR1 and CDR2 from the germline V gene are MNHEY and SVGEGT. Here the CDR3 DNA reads TGTGCCAGCAGTTACCCGTACAGCCCGGCTGAAGCTTTCTTT. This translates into CASSYPYSPAEAFF.

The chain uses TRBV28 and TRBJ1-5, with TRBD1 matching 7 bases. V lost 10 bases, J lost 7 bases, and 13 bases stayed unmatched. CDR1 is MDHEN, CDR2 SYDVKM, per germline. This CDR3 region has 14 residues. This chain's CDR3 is CANSNRGPGQPQHF. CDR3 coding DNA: TGTGCCAATTCCAACAGGGGCCCAGGCCAGCCCCAGCATTTT.

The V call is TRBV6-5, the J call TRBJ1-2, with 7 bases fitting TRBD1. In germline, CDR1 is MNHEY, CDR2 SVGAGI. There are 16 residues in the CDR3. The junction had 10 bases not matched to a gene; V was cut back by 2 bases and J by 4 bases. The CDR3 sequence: CASSYRGLTGAYGYTF. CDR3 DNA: TGTGCCAGCAGTTACCGGGGCCTTACAGGGGCCTATGGCTACACCTTC.

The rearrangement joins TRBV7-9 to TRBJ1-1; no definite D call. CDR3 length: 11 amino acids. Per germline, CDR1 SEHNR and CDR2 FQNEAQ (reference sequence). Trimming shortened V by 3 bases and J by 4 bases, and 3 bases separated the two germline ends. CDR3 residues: CASSFGTEAFF. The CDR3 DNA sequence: TGTGCCAGCAGCTTCGGCACTGAAGCTTTCTTT.

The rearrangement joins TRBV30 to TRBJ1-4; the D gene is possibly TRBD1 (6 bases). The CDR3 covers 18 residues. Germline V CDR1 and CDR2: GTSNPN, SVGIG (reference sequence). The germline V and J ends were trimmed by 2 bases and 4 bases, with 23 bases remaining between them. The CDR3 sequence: CAWSPRVARGVDNEKLFF. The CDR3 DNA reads TGTGCCTGGAGTCCTCGGGTGGCCAGGGGCGTTGATAATGAAAAACTGTTTTTT.

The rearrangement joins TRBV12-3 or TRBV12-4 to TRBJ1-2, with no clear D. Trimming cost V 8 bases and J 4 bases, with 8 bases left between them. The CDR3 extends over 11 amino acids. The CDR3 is CASSESYGYTF. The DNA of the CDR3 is TGTGCCAGCTCTGAGTCCTATGGCTACACCTTC.

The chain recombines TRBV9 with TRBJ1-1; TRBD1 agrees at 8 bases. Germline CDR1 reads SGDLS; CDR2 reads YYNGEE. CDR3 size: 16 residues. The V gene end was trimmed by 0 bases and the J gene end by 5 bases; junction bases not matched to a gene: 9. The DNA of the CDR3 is TGTGCCAGCAGCGTAGCAGGAGGACAGGGCAAAACTGAAGCTTTCTTT. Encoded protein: CASSVAGGQGKTEAFF.

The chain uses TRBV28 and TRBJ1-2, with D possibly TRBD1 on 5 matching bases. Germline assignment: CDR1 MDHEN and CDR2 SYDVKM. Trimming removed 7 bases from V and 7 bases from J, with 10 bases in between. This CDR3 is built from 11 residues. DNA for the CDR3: TGTGCCAGCACCCTCAGGGCTGGCTACACCTTC. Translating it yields CASTLRAGYTF.

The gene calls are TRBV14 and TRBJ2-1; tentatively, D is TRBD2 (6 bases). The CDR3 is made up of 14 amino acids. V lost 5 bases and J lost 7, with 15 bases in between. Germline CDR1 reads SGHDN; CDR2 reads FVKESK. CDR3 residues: CASSGRMAGNEQFF. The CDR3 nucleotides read TGTGCCAGCAGCGGGCGAATGGCGGGGAATGAGCAGTTCTTC.

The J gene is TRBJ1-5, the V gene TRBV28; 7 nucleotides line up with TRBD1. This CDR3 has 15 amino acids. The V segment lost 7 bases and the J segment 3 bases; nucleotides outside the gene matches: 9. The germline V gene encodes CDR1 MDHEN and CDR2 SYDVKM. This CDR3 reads CASTFSGGLNQPQHF. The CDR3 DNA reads TGTGCCAGCACCTTCTCAGGGGGACTCAATCAGCCCCAGCATTTT.

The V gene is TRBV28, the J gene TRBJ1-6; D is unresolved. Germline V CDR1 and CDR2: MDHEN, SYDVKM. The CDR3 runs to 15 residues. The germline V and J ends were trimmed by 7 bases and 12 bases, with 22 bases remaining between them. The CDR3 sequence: CASTRRATRGLPLHF. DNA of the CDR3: TGTGCCAGCACCCGAAGGGCAACCCGGGGTCTACCCCTCCACTTT.

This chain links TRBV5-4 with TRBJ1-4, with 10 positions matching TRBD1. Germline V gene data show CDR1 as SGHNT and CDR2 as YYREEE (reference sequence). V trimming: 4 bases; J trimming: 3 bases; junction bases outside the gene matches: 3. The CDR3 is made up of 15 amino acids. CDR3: CASSRTGGSNEKLFF. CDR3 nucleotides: TGTGCCAGCAGCCGGACAGGGGGATCTAATGAAAAACTGTTTTTT.

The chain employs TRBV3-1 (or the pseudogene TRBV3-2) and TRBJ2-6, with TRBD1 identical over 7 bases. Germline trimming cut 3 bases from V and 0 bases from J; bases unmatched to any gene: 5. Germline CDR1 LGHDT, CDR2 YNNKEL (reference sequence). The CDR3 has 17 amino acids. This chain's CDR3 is CASSHGTAGSGANVLTF. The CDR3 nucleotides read TGTGCCAGCAGCCATGGGACAGCAGGCTCTGGGGCCAACGTCCTGACTTTC.

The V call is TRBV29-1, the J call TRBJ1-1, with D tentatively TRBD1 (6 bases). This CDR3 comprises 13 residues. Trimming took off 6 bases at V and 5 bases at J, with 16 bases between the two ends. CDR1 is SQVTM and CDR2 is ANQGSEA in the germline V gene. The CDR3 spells CSVSNRVRTEAFF. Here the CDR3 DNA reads TGCAGCGTGTCGAACAGGGTACGGACTGAAGCTTTCTTT.

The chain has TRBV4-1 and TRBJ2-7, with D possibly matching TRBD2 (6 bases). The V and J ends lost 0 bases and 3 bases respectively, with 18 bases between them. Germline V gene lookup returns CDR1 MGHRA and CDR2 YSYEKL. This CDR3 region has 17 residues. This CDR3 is CASSQEGGGRWDYEQYF. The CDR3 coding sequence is TGCGCCAGCAGCCAAGAAGGTGGGGGGAGGTGGGACTACGAGCAGTACTTC.

The CDR3 loop is CASSGLGQSNTEAFF. The CDR3 DNA sequence: TGTGCCAGCAGCGGACTGGGACAGTCGAACACTGAAGCTTTCTTT. V usage is TRBV5-5 and J usage is TRBJ1-1; 7 positions agree with TRBD1. The V gene's germline CDR1 is SGHKS and CDR2 YYEKEE (reference sequence). The CDR3 is 15 amino acids. Losses at the gene ends were 4 bases for V and 1 base for J; bases not matched to a gene: 7.

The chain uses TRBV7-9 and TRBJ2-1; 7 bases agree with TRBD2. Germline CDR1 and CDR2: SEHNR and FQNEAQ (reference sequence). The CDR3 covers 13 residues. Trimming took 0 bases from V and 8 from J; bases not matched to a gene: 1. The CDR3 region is CASSLAGGDEQFF. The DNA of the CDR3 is TGTGCCAGCAGCTTAGCGGGGGGGGATGAGCAGTTCTTC.